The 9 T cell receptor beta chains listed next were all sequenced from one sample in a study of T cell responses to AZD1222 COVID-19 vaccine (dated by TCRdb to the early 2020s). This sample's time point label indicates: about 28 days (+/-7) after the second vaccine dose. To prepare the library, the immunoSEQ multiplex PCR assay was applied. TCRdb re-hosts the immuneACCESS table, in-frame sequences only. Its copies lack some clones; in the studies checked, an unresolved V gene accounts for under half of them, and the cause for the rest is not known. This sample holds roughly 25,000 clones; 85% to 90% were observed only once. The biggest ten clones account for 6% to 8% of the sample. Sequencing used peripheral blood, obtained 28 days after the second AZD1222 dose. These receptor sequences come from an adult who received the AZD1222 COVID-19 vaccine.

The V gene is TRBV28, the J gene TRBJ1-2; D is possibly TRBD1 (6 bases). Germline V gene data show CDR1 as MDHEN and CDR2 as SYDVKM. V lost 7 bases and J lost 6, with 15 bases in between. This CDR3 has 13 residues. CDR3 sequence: CASTNQGYDGYTF. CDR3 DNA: TGTGCCAGCACCAACCAGGGGTACGATGGCTACACCTTC.

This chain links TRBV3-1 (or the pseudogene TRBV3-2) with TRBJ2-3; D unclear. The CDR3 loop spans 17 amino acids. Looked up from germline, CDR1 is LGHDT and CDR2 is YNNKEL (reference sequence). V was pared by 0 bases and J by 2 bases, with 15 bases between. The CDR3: CASSQDRLVPNTDTQYF. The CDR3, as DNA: TGTGCCAGCAGCCAAGATCGGTTGGTCCCGAACACAGATACGCAGTATTTT.

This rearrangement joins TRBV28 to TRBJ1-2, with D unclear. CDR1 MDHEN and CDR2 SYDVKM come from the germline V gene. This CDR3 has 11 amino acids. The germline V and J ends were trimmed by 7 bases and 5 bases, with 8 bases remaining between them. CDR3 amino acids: CASNQRYGYTF. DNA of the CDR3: TGTGCCAGCAACCAGCGGTATGGCTACACCTTC.

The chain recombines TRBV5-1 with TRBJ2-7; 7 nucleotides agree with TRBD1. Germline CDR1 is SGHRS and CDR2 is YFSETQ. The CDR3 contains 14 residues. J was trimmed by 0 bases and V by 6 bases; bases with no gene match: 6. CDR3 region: CASNLQGTSYEQYF. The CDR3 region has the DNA TGCGCCAGCAACCTACAGGGGACCTCCTACGAGCAGTACTTC.

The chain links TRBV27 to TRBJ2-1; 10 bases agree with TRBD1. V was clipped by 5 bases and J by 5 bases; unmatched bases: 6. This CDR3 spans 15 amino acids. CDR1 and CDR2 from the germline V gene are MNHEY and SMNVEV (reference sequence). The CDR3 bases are TGTGCCAGCAGTGGGGACAGGGGCGGGAACAATGAGCAGTTCTTC. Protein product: CASSGDRGGNNEQFF.

The CDR3 DNA reads as TGTGCCAGCAGCCTCACTAGTTCCCGTGTGGGCACCGGGGAGCTGTTTTTT. Translated, it gives CASSLTSSRVGTGELFF. This chain connects TRBV7-7 to TRBJ2-2; a possible D gene is TRBD2 (5 bases). V dropped 5 bases and J dropped 4 bases, with 20 bases sitting between them. CDR3 length equals 17 residues. Germline V gives CDR1 SSHAT, CDR2 FNYEAQ (reference sequence).

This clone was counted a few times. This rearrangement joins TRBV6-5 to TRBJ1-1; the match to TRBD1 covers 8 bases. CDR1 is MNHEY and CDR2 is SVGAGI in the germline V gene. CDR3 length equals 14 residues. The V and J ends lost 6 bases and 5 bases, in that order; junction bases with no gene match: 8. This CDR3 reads CASRLGQGWTEAFF. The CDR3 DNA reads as TGTGCCAGCAGACTCGGACAGGGTTGGACTGAAGCTTTCTTT.

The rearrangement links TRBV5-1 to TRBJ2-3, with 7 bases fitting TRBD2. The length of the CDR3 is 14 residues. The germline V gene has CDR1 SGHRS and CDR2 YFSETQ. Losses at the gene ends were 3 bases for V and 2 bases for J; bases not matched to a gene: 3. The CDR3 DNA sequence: TGCGCCAGCAGCTCAGGGACTACCACAGATACGCAGTATTTT. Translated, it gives CASSSGTTTDTQYF.

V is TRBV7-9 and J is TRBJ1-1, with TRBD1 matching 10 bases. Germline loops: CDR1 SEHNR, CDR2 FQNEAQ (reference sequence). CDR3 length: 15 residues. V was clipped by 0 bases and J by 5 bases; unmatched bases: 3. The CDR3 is CASSLAGTGVTEAFF. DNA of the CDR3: TGTGCCAGCAGCTTAGCCGGGACAGGGGTGACTGAAGCTTTCTTT. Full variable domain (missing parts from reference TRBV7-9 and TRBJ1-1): DTGVSQNPRHKITKRGQNVTFRCDPISEHNRLYWYRQTLGQGPEFLTYFQNEAQLEKSRLLSDRFSAERPKGSFSTLEIQRTEQGDSAMYLCASSLAGTGVTEAFFGQGTRLTVV.